This T cell receptor beta chain originates from a study of T cell repertoires in cytomegalovirus infection. The CDR3 is 20 amino acids. Germline CDR1 is MNHNY and CDR2 is SVGAGI (reference sequence). Trimming left V 0 bases short and J 0 bases short, with 21 bases between. TCRdb independently ran MiXCR on the reads; one entry per CDR3 protein. Of approximately 600,000 distinct CDR3 sequences detected, around 40% appear once; the ten largest clones hold 48%. This clonotype has more than one count but fewer than ten. The antigen remains undetermined. The V and J genes are TRBV6-6 and TRBJ2-4; D tentatively fits TRBD1 or TRBD2 (5 bases each). Sequencing was performed on cultured PBMCs, taken from culture after CMV antigen stimulation. This TCR derives from a human donor in good health (CMV status not recorded). Some clones in this sample may be carry-over from other donors' samples. The CDR3 loop is CASSYSSSGGSSLAKNIQYF. The CDR3 region has the DNA TGTGCCAGCAGTTACTCCTCTTCTGGGGGTTCTTCCCTAGCCAAAAACATTCAGTACTTC.